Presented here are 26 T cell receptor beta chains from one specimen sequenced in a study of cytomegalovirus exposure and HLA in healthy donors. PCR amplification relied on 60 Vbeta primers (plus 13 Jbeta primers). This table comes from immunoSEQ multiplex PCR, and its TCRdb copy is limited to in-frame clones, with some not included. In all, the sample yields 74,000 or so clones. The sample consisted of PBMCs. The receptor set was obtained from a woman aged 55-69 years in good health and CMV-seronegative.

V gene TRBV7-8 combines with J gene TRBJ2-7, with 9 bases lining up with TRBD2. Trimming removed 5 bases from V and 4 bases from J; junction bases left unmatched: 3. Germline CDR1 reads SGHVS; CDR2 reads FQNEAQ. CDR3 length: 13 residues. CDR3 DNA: TGTGCCAGCAGCATTAGCGGGAGTTACGAGCAGTACTTC. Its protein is CASSISGSYEQYF.

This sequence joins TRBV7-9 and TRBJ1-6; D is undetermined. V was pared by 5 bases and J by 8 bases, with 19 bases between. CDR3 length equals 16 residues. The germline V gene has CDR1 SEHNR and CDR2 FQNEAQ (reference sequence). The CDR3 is CASSPPESNPYSPLHF. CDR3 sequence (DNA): TGTGCCAGCAGCCCCCCCGAGTCCAATCCATATTCACCCCTCCACTTT.

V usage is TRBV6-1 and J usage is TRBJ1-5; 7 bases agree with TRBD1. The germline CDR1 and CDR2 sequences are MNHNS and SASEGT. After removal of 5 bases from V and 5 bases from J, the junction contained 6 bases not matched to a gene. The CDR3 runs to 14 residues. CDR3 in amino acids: CASSSDRTDQPQHF. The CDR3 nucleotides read TGTGCCAGCAGTTCGGACAGGACGGATCAGCCCCAGCATTTT.

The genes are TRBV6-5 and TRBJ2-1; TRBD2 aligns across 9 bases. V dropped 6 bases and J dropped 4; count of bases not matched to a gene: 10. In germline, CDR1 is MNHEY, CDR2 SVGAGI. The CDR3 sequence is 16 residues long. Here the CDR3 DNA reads TGTGCCAGCAGGTACGACCGACTAGCGGCTTACAATGAGCAGTTCTTC. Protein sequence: CASRYDRLAAYNEQFF.

CDR3 DNA: TGTGCCAGCAGCTCTAGTGGACAGGGGACCGGGGAGCTGTTTTTT. Residues: CASSSSGQGTGELFF. This chain links TRBV5-8 with TRBJ2-2; 9 bases are shared with TRBD1. The germline gives CDR1 SGHTS, CDR2 YDEGEE. The CDR3 loop spans 15 amino acids. The V and J ends lost 3 bases and 5 bases, in that order; junction bases with no gene match: 5.

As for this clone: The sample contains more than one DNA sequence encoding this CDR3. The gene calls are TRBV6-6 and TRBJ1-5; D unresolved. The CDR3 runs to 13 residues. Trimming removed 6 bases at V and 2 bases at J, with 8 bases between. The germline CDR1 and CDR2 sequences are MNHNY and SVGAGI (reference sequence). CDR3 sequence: CASRLSGNQPQHF. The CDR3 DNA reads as TGTGCCAGCAGACTCAGCGGCAATCAGCCCCAGCATTTT.

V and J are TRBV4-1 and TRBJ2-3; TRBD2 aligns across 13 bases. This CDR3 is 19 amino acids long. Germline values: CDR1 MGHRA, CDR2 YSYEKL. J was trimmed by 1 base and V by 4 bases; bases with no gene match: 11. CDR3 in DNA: TGCGCCAGCAGCCGAAGAGGACTAGCGGGAGAGGAGGGCACAGATACGCAGTATTTT. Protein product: CASSRRGLAGEEGTDTQYF.

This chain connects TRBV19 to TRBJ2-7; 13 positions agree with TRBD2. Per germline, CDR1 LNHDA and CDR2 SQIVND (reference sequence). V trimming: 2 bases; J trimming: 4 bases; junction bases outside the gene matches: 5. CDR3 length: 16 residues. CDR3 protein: CASSILGLAGIYEQYF. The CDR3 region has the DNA TGTGCCAGTAGTATATTGGGACTAGCGGGAATTTACGAGCAGTACTTC.

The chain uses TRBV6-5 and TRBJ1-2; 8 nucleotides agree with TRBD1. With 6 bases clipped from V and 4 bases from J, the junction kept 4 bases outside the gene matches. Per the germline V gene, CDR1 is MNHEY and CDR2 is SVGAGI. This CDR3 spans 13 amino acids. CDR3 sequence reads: CASRGQGLYGYTF. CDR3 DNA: TGTGCCAGCAGAGGACAGGGACTCTATGGCTACACCTTC.

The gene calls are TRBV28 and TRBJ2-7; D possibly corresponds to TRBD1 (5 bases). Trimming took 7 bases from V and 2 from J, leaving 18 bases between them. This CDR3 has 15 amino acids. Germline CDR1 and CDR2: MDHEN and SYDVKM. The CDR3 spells CASTLGAAGAYEQYF. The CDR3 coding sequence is TGTGCCAGCACCCTAGGGGCGGCCGGTGCCTACGAGCAGTACTTC.

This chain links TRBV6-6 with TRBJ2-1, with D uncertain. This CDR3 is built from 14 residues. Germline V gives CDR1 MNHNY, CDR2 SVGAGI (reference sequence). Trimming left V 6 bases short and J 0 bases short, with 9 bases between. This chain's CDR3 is CASSQASSYNEQFF. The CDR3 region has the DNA TGTGCCAGCAGCCAAGCTAGCTCCTACAATGAGCAGTTCTTC.

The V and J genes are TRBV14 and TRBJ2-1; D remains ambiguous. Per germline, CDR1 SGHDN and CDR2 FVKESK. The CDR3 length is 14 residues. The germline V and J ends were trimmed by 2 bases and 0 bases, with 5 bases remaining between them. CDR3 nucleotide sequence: TGTGCCAGCAGCCAAACCTACTCCTACAATGAGCAGTTCTTC. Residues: CASSQTYSYNEQFF.

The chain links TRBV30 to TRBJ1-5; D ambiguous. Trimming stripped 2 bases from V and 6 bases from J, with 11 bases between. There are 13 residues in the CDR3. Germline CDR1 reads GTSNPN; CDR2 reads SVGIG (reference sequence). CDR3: CAWSPSLSQPQHF. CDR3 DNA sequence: TGTGCCTGGAGTCCTTCCCTCAGTCAGCCCCAGCATTTT.

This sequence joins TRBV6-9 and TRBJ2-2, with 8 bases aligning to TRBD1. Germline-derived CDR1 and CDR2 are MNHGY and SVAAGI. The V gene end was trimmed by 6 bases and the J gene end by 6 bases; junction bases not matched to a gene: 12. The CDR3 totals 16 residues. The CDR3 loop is CASSDPGGNEAGELFF. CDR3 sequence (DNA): TGTGCCAGCAGCGACCCAGGGGGCAATGAGGCCGGGGAGCTGTTTTTT.

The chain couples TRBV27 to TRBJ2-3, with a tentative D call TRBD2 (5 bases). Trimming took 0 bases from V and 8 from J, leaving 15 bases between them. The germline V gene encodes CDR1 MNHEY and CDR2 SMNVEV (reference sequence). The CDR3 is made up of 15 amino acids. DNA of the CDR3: TGTGCCAGCAGTTTATCGGAAGTAGCGTTGGGTACGCAGTATTTT. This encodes CASSLSEVALGTQYF.

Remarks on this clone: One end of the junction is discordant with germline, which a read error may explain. DNA of the CDR3: TGTGCCAGCAGCCAAGTAGTGGGCGGGACCTCCTACGAGCAGCACTTC. Protein: CASSQVVGGTSYEQHF. V gene TRBV4-2 combines with J gene TRBJ2-7; tentatively, D is TRBD2 (6 bases). The CDR3 sequence is 16 residues long. Germline V lookup: CDR1 LGHNA, CDR2 YNFKEQ.

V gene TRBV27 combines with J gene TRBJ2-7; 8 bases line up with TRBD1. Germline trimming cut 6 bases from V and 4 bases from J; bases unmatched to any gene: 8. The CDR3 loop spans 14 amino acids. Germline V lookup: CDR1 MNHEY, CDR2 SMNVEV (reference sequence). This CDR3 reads CASSFRDRSYEQYF. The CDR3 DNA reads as TGTGCCAGCAGCTTCCGGGACAGGTCGTACGAGCAGTACTTC.

For the CDR3, the DNA is TGTGCCAGCAGCCGGACAGGGGGCTATCAGCCCCAGCATTTT. This encodes CASSRTGGYQPQHF. This chain links TRBV6-5 with TRBJ1-5; 11 nucleotides align to TRBD1. The CDR3 is 14 residues long. Looked up from germline, CDR1 is MNHEY and CDR2 is SVGAGI. V lost 6 bases to trimming and J lost 5 bases; unmatched junction nucleotides: 3.

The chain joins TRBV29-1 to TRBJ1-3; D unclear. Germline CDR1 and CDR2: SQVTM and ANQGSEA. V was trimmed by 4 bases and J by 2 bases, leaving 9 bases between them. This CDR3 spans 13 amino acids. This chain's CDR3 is CSVGSTTGNTIYF. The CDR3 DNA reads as TGCAGCGTTGGATCGACAACTGGAAACACCATATATTTT. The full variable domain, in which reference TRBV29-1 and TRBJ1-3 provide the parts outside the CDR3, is SAVISQKPSRDICQRGTSLTIQCQVDSQVTMMFWYRQQPGQSLTLIATANQGSEATYESGFVIDKFPISRPNLTFSTLTVSNMSPEDSSIYLCSVGSTTGNTIYFGEGSWLTVV.

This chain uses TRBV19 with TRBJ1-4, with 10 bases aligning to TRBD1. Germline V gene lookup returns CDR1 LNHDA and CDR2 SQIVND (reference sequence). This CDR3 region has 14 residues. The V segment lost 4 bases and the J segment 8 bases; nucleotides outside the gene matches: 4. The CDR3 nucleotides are TGTGCCAGTAGTAGAGGACAGGGGGAAGAAAAACTGTTTTTT. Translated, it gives CASSRGQGEEKLFF.

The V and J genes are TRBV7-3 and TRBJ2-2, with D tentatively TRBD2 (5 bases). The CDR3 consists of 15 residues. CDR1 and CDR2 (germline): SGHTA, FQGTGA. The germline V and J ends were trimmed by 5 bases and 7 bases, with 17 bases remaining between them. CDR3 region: CASSTQLVGGGELFF. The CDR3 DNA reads TGTGCCAGCAGCACACAGTTGGTAGGAGGCGGGGAGCTGTTTTTT.

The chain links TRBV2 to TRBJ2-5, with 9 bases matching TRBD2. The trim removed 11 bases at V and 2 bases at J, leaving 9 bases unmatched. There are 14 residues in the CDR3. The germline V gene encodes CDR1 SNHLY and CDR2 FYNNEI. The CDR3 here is CAGGTSWGQETQYF. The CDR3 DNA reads TGTGCCGGGGGGACTAGCTGGGGTCAAGAGACCCAGTACTTC.

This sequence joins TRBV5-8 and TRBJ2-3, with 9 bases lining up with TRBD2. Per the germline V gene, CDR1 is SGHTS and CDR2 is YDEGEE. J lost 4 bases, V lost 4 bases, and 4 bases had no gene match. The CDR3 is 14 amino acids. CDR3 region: CASSGSGSADTQYF. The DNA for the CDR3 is TGTGCCAGCAGCGGTAGCGGGAGCGCAGATACGCAGTATTTT.

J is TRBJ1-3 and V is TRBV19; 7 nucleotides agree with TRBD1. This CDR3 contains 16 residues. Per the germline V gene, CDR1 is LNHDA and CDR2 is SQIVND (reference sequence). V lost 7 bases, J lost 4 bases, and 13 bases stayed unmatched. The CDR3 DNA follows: TGTGCCAGTACTCCCATGGATACAGGGGTAGGAAACACCATATATTTT. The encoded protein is CASTPMDTGVGNTIYF.

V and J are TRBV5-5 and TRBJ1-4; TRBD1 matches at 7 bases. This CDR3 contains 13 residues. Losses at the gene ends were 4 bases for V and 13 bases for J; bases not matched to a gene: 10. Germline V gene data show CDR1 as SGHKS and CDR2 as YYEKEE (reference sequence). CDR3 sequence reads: CASSRDSGGLLFF. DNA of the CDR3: TGTGCCAGCAGCCGGGACAGCGGGGGGTTACTGTTTTTT.

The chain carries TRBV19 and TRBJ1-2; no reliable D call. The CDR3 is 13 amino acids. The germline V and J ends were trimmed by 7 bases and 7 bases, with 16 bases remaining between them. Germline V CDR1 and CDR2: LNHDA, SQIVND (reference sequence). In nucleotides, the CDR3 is TGTGCCAGTACCCCGCCGGGGAGGGCTGGCTACACCTTC. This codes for CASTPPGRAGYTF.